Shown below are 25 T cell receptor beta chains from a single sample sequenced in a study of a mutant IDH1 vaccine in newly diagnosed glioma. Documented time point: week 23, last vaccination. Every single dose of the vaccine, 300 ug of mutant IDH1 20-mer peptide, came with topical imiquimod. The method was immunoSEQ multiplex PCR; TCRdb's version includes in-frame clones alone and lacks a portion of them. The repertoire holds about 65,000 clones, around 83% seen once, with approximately 4.3% in the top ten. No antigens are known for them. The source was PBMCs, collected from a glioma patient whose treatment included an IDH1 peptide vaccine. The receptors here all came from a man aged 25-40 years with glioma.

CDR3: CAIREGSSTGELFF. Here the CDR3 DNA reads TGCGCCATCCGTGAGGGGTCCTCCACCGGGGAGCTGTTTTTT. The rearrangement links TRBV10-2 to TRBJ2-2; D possibly matches TRBD1 or TRBD2 (5 bases each). The CDR3 sequence is 14 residues long. V lost 10 bases and J lost 4, with 16 bases in between. From germline, CDR1 is WSHSY and CDR2 SAAADI.

This clone turned up a few times. The chain carries TRBV30 and TRBJ1-1; D unclear. V lost 4 bases, J lost 14 bases, and 17 bases lay in between. The CDR3 loop spans 11 amino acids. Germline CDR1 GTSNPN, CDR2 SVGIG (reference sequence). CDR3 in DNA: TGTGCCTGGACCTTAGGAGGTGAGAGCTTCTTT. It is translated as CAWTLGGESFF.

The chain uses TRBV27 and TRBJ2-5; tentatively, D is TRBD2 (6 bases). The CDR3 has 16 amino acids. Germline V gene sequence: CDR1 MNHEY, CDR2 SMNVEV (reference sequence). V was shortened by 10 bases and J by 1 base, with 22 bases between the two germline ends. The CDR3 DNA is TGTGCCACCAGACAGACCATTGGACTACTCCAAGAGACCCAGTACTTC. Protein: CATRQTIGLLQETQYF.

The CDR3 reads CASSLEGSTDTQYF. CDR3 nucleotide sequence: TGCGCCAGCAGCTTGGAGGGTAGCACAGATACGCAGTATTTT. The chain joins TRBV5-1 to TRBJ2-3; D is unresolved. The length of the CDR3 is 14 residues. Trimming pared 0 bases from V and 0 bases from J, leaving 5 bases between. The germline CDR1 and CDR2 sequences are SGHRS and YFSETQ.

The V and J genes are TRBV19 and TRBJ2-5; D perhaps matches TRBD2 (6 bases). The V gene lost 3 bases and the J gene lost 4 bases, with 9 bases spanning the gap. Germline V gene lookup returns CDR1 LNHDA and CDR2 SQIVND (reference sequence). The CDR3 covers 13 residues. In DNA, the CDR3 is TGTGCCAGTAGTATCCAGGGAGGAGAGACCCAGTACTTC. Translation gives CASSIQGGETQYF.

V is TRBV18 and J is TRBJ1-4, with D unresolved. Germline V lookup: CDR1 KGHSH, CDR2 LQKENI. This CDR3 has 14 amino acids. Trimming pared 3 bases from V and 5 bases from J, leaving 10 bases between. The CDR3 spells CASSPAPSNEKLFF. Here the CDR3 DNA reads TGTGCCAGCTCACCGGCGCCTTCAAATGAAAAACTGTTTTTT.

This rearrangement joins TRBV6-5 to TRBJ1-2; perhaps TRBD1 as D (5 bases). The length of the CDR3 is 13 residues. Germline-derived CDR1 and CDR2 are MNHEY and SVGAGI. The V end lost 2 bases, the J end lost 3 bases, and 7 bases lay between the germline ends. CDR3 protein: CASSYGGDYGYTF. In DNA, the CDR3 is TGTGCCAGCAGTTACGGGGGGGACTATGGCTACACCTTC.

The chain joins TRBV14 to TRBJ1-3; D ambiguous. V was pared by 4 bases and J by 2 bases, with 15 bases between. The CDR3 sequence is 16 residues long. Germline V gene lookup returns CDR1 SGHDN and CDR2 FVKESK. CDR3 in amino acids: CASSLRLGRPGNTIYF. In DNA form, the CDR3 reads TGTGCCAGCAGCCTAAGGCTCGGACGCCCTGGAAACACCATATATTTT.

The chain employs TRBV14 and TRBJ1-4; possible D gene TRBD1, 6 bases. The CDR3 is made up of 15 amino acids. The germline gives CDR1 SGHDN, CDR2 FVKESK. Deletions cut 0 bases from V and 4 bases from J, with 9 bases between. The CDR3 region has the DNA TGTGCCAGCAGCCAAGAAAAGGGGGTTAATGAAAAACTGTTTTTT. It yields the protein CASSQEKGVNEKLFF.

In its sample, this clone was seen once. This chain uses TRBV10-2 with TRBJ1-5; no firm D call. The V and J ends lost 7 bases and 4 bases respectively, with 14 bases between them. The CDR3 runs 14 residues. Germline CDR1 reads WSHSY; CDR2 reads SAAADI. CDR3 bases: TGCGCCAGCATGCGAGGAGGAGAGAATCAGCCCCAGCATTTT. This encodes CASMRGGENQPQHF.

The rearrangement joins TRBV6-5 to TRBJ1-1; 7 nucleotides agree with TRBD1. The CDR3 totals 15 residues. The germline gives CDR1 MNHEY, CDR2 SVGAGI. J was trimmed by 4 bases and V by 0 bases; bases with no gene match: 5. CDR3 nucleotide sequence: TGTGCCAGCAGTTACTCTTACGGGACAGTCACTGAAGCTTTCTTT. It translates to CASSYSYGTVTEAFF.

The chain carries TRBV18 and TRBJ1-1; D is ambiguous. Germline loops: CDR1 KGHSH, CDR2 LQKENI. Deletions cut 3 bases from V and 6 bases from J, with 11 bases between. The CDR3 is made up of 13 amino acids. CDR3 coding DNA: TGTGCCAGCTCACCGACTAGCATCGCTGAAGCTTTCTTT. It is translated as CASSPTSIAEAFF. Full variable domain (outside the CDR3, taken from reference TRBV18 and TRBJ1-1): NAGVMQNPRHLVRRRGQEARLRCSPMKGHSHVYWYRQLPEEGLKFMVYLQKENIIDESGMPKERFSAEFPKEGPSILRIQQVVRGDSAAYFCASSPTSIAEAFFGQGTRLTVV.

This clone was picked up a small number of times. The J gene is TRBJ1-5, the V gene TRBV18, with 8 nucleotides matching TRBD1. This CDR3 spans 15 amino acids. V lost 5 bases and J lost 7; bases outside the gene matches: 10. CDR1 is KGHSH and CDR2 is LQKENI in the germline V gene. The DNA of the CDR3 is TGTGCCAGCTCAGCCGCAGGGGGCGCGGGGCAGCCCCAGCATTTT. It codes for CASSAAGGAGQPQHF. Based on the CDR3 plus reference TRBV18 and TRBJ1-5, the full variable domain is NAGVMQNPRHLVRRRGQEARLRCSPMKGHSHVYWYRQLPEEGLKFMVYLQKENIIDESGMPKERFSAEFPKEGPSILRIQQVVRGDSAAYFCASSAAGGAGQPQHFGDGTRLSIL.

J is TRBJ1-2 and V is TRBV10-1; D may be TRBD1 (5 bases). Trimming took off 2 bases at V and 4 bases at J, with 5 bases between the two ends. The germline V gene has CDR1 WNHNN and CDR2 SYGVQD (reference sequence). The length of the CDR3 is 12 residues. The CDR3: CASSEGAYGYTF. CDR3 DNA sequence: TGCGCCAGCAGTGAGGGGGCCTATGGCTACACCTTC.

There are a few counts of this clone. This chain links TRBV4-1 with TRBJ1-4; no clear D. Germline V gene sequence: CDR1 MGHRA, CDR2 YSYEKL. The germline V and J ends were trimmed by 1 base and 7 bases, with 7 bases remaining between them. There are 13 residues in the CDR3. CDR3 amino acids: CASSQVTREKLFF. CDR3 bases: TGCGCCAGCAGCCAAGTAACCCGTGAAAAACTGTTTTTT.

This chain joins TRBV30 and TRBJ1-2, with 7 positions matching TRBD1. After removal of 0 bases from V and 8 bases from J, the junction contained 12 bases not matched to a gene. Germline loops: CDR1 GTSNPN, CDR2 SVGIG (reference sequence). The CDR3 extends over 15 amino acids. Here the CDR3 DNA reads TGTGCCTGGAGTGTACTTAGGGGGCGCAGGAACGGCTACACCTTC. Encoded protein: CAWSVLRGRRNGYTF.

The rearrangement links TRBV2 to TRBJ2-7; 10 bases align to TRBD2. Germline V gene sequence: CDR1 SNHLY, CDR2 FYNNEI. J was trimmed by 8 bases and V by 7 bases; bases with no gene match: 11. This CDR3 comprises 14 residues. The CDR3 is CASIYERGGTKQYF. The DNA of the CDR3 is TGTGCCAGCATTTACGAGCGGGGGGGTACCAAGCAGTACTTC.

This sequence joins TRBV20-1 and TRBJ2-7; D is unclear. The length of the CDR3 is 11 residues. Germline V gene data show CDR1 as DFQATT and CDR2 as SNEGSKA (reference sequence). The germline V and J ends were trimmed by 0 bases and 4 bases, with 4 bases remaining between them. The CDR3 coding sequence is TGCAGTGCTAGAGATGTGTACGAGCAGTACTTC. This sequence encodes CSARDVYEQYF.

The J gene is TRBJ1-4, the V gene TRBV5-8; weak D call: TRBD1 (5 bases). Looked up from germline, CDR1 is SGHTS and CDR2 is YDEGEE. The CDR3 covers 14 residues. Trimming removed 4 bases from V and 4 bases from J, with 11 bases in between. The CDR3 DNA reads as TGTGCCAGCAGCCAGGGTCGCCTTAATGAAAAACTGTTTTTT. This translates into CASSQGRLNEKLFF.

The chain employs TRBV10-3 and TRBJ1-2; maybe TRBD1 (5 bases). Per germline, CDR1 ENHRY and CDR2 SYGVKD. Trimming left V 3 bases short and J 6 bases short, with 11 bases between. The CDR3 has 13 amino acids. The CDR3 here is CAISEEGVNGYTF. DNA for the CDR3: TGTGCCATCAGTGAAGAAGGGGTGAATGGCTACACCTTC.

This chain links TRBV7-9 with TRBJ1-6; D is ambiguous. This CDR3 comprises 16 residues. V lost 0 bases to trimming and J lost 4 bases, with 10 bases between them. The germline gives CDR1 SEHNR, CDR2 FQNEAQ (reference sequence). The CDR3 protein is CASSLALTRYNSPLHF. The CDR3 DNA reads as TGTGCCAGCAGCTTAGCACTGACGCGGTATAATTCACCCCTCCACTTT.

This clone appeared once. The chain combines TRBV19 with TRBJ1-1; D remains unclear. V lost 3 bases and J 0 bases, leaving 11 bases between the germline ends. The germline V gene has CDR1 LNHDA and CDR2 SQIVND (reference sequence). The CDR3 loop spans 15 amino acids. The CDR3 DNA is TGTGCCAGTAGTATGGGTCGAATGATGAACACTGAAGCTTTCTTT. Translated, it gives CASSMGRMMNTEAFF. The full variable domain, with the rest looked up from reference TRBV19 and TRBJ1-1, is DGGITQSPKYLFRKEGQNVTLSCEQNLNHDAMYWYRQDPGQGLRLIYYSQIVNDFQKGDIAEGYSVSREKKESFPLTVTSAQKNPTAFYLCASSMGRMMNTEAFFGQGTRLTVV.

The chain carries TRBV6-5 and TRBJ1-5, with D maybe TRBD1 (5 bases). The germline V gene encodes CDR1 MNHEY and CDR2 SVGAGI. The length of the CDR3 is 13 residues. Trimming left V 4 bases short and J 4 bases short, with 8 bases between. This chain's CDR3 is CASSFYRNQPQHF. The DNA for the CDR3 is TGTGCCAGCAGTTTCTACAGGAATCAGCCCCAGCATTTT.

CDR3 loop: CASSLAQGQGYEQYF. The CDR3 coding sequence is TGTGCCAGCAGCTTAGCGCAGGGCCAAGGATACGAGCAGTACTTC. The genes are TRBV7-9 and TRBJ2-5, with a tentative D call TRBD1 (5 bases). TRBJ2-7 matches the DNA end more closely, so the J call is doubtful. Germline loops: CDR1 SEHNR, CDR2 FQNEAQ (reference sequence). This CDR3 is built from 15 residues.

The rearrangement uses TRBV7-9 and TRBJ2-1, with 8 bases matching TRBD2. The CDR3 loop spans 15 amino acids. Trimming took 6 bases from V and 6 from J; bases not matched to a gene: 10. CDR1 SEHNR and CDR2 FQNEAQ come from the germline V gene (reference sequence). The CDR3 spells CASSLRRGESNEQFF. CDR3 DNA sequence: TGTGCCAGCAGTCTCCGGCGGGGGGAGTCCAATGAGCAGTTCTTC. Variable domain in full (rest from reference TRBV7-9 and TRBJ2-1): DTGVSQNPRHKITKRGQNVTFRCDPISEHNRLYWYRQTLGQGPEFLTYFQNEAQLEKSRLLSDRFSAERPKGSFSTLEIQRTEQGDSAMYLCASSLRRGESNEQFFGPGTRLTVL.